The 2 T cell receptor beta chains listed next were all sequenced from one sample in a study of CD8 T cells in ankylosing spondylitis. TCRdb reanalysed the 5' RACE reads using MiXCR and keeps one entry per CDR3 protein. The sample records around 230,000 distinct CDR3 sequences, 7% to 10% being singletons. Material: blood, either unsorted or a sorted T cell fraction (not recorded which). The receptor source for this set is a female donor with ankylosing spondylitis or in good health (not recorded which).

This clonotype has a count of ten or more. This sequence joins TRBV27 and TRBJ2-3; D is unclear. The length of the CDR3 is 13 residues. Looked up from germline, CDR1 is MNHEY and CDR2 is SMNVEV (reference sequence). Trimming left V 5 bases short and J 0 bases short, with 6 bases between. The CDR3 bases are TGTGCCAGCAGTGGATCTAGCACAGATACGCAGTATTTT. Amino acids: CASSGSSTDTQYF.

This clonotype appeared many times. The rearrangement links TRBV11-1 to TRBJ2-2, with D maybe TRBD2 (6 bases). V was pared by 4 bases and J by 2 bases, with 14 bases between. The germline V gene has CDR1 SGHAT and CDR2 FQDESV (reference sequence). There are 16 residues in the CDR3. DNA for the CDR3: TGTGCCAGCAGCTGGGGGAGGACCGGAAACACCGGGGAGCTGTTTTTT. Translating it yields CASSWGRTGNTGELFF.